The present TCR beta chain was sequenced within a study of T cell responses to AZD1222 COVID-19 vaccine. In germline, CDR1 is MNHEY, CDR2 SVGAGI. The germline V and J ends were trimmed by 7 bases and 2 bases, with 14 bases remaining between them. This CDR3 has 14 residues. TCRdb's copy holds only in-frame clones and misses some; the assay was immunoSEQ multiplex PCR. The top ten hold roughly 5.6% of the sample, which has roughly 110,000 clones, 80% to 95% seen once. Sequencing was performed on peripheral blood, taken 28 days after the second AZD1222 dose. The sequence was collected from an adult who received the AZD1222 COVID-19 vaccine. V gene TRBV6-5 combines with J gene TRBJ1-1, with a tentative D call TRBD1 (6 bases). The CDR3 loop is CASMHRDLNTEAFF. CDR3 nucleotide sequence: TGTGCCAGCATGCACAGGGACCTTAACACTGAAGCTTTCTTT.